Following are 18 T cell receptor beta chains from one sample sequenced in a study of T cells in pancreatic ductal adenocarcinoma. Profiled with immunoSEQ multiplex PCR; TCRdb holds only in-frame clones, not every one. This sample has approximately 97,000 clones, with nearly 95% found just once. Selected pancreatic ductal adenocarcinoma patients had undergone surgery without neoadjuvant therapy. Sample: PBMCs. The receptors originated from a human donor with pancreatic ductal adenocarcinoma.

J is TRBJ2-5 and V is TRBV11-2, with D possibly TRBD1 on 5 matching bases. The CDR3 runs to 14 residues. The germline V and J ends were trimmed by 6 bases and 0 bases, with 11 bases remaining between them. CDR1 and CDR2 (germline): SGHAT, FQNNGV. The CDR3 loop is CASRLDSYQETQYF. In DNA, the CDR3 is TGTGCCAGCAGGCTAGACAGCTACCAAGAGACCCAGTACTTC.

This CDR3 reads CASSPLKRAYYNEQFF. The CDR3 DNA is TGCGCCAGCAGCCCCCTCAAGCGGGCTTACTACAATGAGCAGTTCTTC. The chain links TRBV4-1 to TRBJ2-1, with a weak D call TRBD2 (6 bases). Germline CDR1 is MGHRA and CDR2 is YSYEKL. The CDR3 spans 16 residues. V was shortened by 4 bases and J by 3 bases, with 16 bases between the two germline ends.

The CDR3 reads CSVEDNRDSYEQYF. CDR3 DNA sequence: TGCAGCGTTGAAGATAACAGGGACTCCTACGAGCAGTACTTC. The chain joins TRBV29-1 to TRBJ2-7; possible D gene TRBD1, 6 bases. V lost 0 bases, J lost 0 bases, and 9 bases lay in between. Germline lookup yields CDR1 SQVTM and CDR2 ANQGSEA. CDR3 length: 14 residues.

This clone has more than one count but fewer than ten. J is TRBJ1-3 and V is TRBV27, with no clear D. The CDR3 has 17 amino acids. Trimming shortened V by 6 bases and J by 2 bases, and 20 bases separated the two germline ends. Germline CDR1 is MNHEY and CDR2 is SMNVEV (reference sequence). CDR3 residues: CASSSIRAGLTGNTIYF. CDR3 nucleotides: TGTGCCAGCAGCTCTATTAGGGCGGGCCTGACTGGAAACACCATATATTTT.

The CDR3 is CASTARLGEQYF. CDR3 bases: TGTGCCAGCACGGCCCGACTGGGCGAGCAGTACTTC. The chain is built from TRBV6-5 and TRBJ2-7; D uncertain. The V gene lost 7 bases and the J gene lost 6 bases, with 13 bases spanning the gap. CDR1 MNHEY and CDR2 SVGAGI come from the germline V gene. This CDR3 comprises 12 residues.

This rearrangement joins TRBV10-3 to TRBJ1-2; 7 bases fit TRBD1. In germline, CDR1 is ENHRY, CDR2 SYGVKD. Losses at the gene ends were 4 bases for V and 4 bases for J; bases not matched to a gene: 9. The CDR3 totals 15 residues. CDR3: CAISVGDSSIYGYTF. The CDR3 nucleotides read TGTGCCATCAGTGTCGGGGACAGTAGTATCTATGGCTACACCTTC.

Comments on this clone: This same CDR3 is encoded by further DNA sequences in the sample. The V call is TRBV5-1, the J call TRBJ2-3; 9 nucleotides agree with TRBD1. CDR1 SGHRS and CDR2 YFSETQ come from the germline V gene. The CDR3 length is 14 residues. Losses at the gene ends were 4 bases for V and 5 bases for J; bases not matched to a gene: 5. The CDR3 DNA is TGCGCCAGCAGCCCGGGACAGGGAGGAGATACGCAGTATTTT. Residues: CASSPGQGGDTQYF. Full variable domain (missing parts from reference TRBV5-1 and TRBJ2-3): KAGVTQTPRYLIKTRGQQVTLSCSPISGHRSVSWYQQTPGQGLQFLFEYFSETQRNKGNFPGRFSGRQFSNSRSEMNVSTLELGDSALYLCASSPGQGGDTQYFGPGTRLTVL.

The chain links TRBV9 to TRBJ2-3; D remains unclear. Germline values: CDR1 SGDLS, CDR2 YYNGEE. Trimming pared 3 bases from V and 6 bases from J, leaving 14 bases between. The CDR3 is 14 amino acids. The CDR3, as DNA: TGTGCCAGCAGCGCCACGAAGGAGAGGGATACGCAGTATTTT. Translating it yields CASSATKERDTQYF.

The chain has TRBV6-5 and TRBJ2-7; 13 bases are a match to TRBD2. This CDR3 region has 15 residues. Trimming removed 6 bases from V and 8 bases from J; junction bases left unmatched: 10. Per the germline V gene, CDR1 is MNHEY and CDR2 is SVGAGI. CDR3 loop: CASRSTSGRALKQYF. Here the CDR3 DNA reads TGTGCCAGCAGAAGCACTAGCGGGAGGGCCTTGAAGCAGTACTTC.

The chain carries TRBV7-2 and TRBJ2-7; D possibly corresponds to TRBD1 (7 bases). From germline, CDR1 is SGHTA and CDR2 FQGNSA. The CDR3 contains 14 residues. With 1 base removed from V and 4 bases from J, the gap between germline ends came to 11 bases. CDR3 in amino acids: CASSLDPGGYEQYF. The CDR3 bases are TGTGCCAGCAGCTTAGATCCAGGGGGGTACGAGCAGTACTTC.

This rearrangement joins TRBV7-6 to TRBJ2-1; weak D call: TRBD2 (5 bases). Germline V gene data show CDR1 as SGHVS and CDR2 as FNYEAQ. The V end was cut by 3 bases, the J end by 7 bases, with 16 bases between. CDR3 size: 15 residues. The CDR3: CASSLIRDRWNEQFF. For the CDR3, the DNA is TGTGCCAGCAGCTTGATCCGGGATCGGTGGAATGAGCAGTTCTTC.

The V gene is TRBV28, the J gene TRBJ1-2; D is unclear. The germline gives CDR1 MDHEN, CDR2 SYDVKM. V was clipped by 4 bases and J by 6 bases, with 12 bases between them. The CDR3 is 13 residues long. CDR3: CASSSSLTHGYTF. The CDR3 coding sequence is TGTGCCAGCAGTTCCTCACTAACCCATGGCTACACCTTC.

J is TRBJ2-7 and V is TRBV6-4, with a possible D match to TRBD1 (5 bases). This CDR3 contains 15 residues. V dropped 0 bases and J dropped 2 bases, with 11 bases sitting between them. CDR1 and CDR2 from the germline V gene are MRHNA and SNTAGT. This CDR3 reads CASSDSTVTPYEQYF. CDR3 DNA: TGTGCCAGCAGTGACTCGACAGTGACCCCCTACGAGCAGTACTTC.

This chain connects TRBV28 to TRBJ2-2, with TRBD1 matching 7 bases. After removal of 6 bases from V and 7 bases from J, the junction contained 11 bases not matched to a gene. Germline CDR1 and CDR2: MDHEN and SYDVKM. This CDR3 contains 15 residues. CDR3 sequence (DNA): TGTGCCAGCAGCCCCGACAGGGTCAAGGACGGGGAGCTGTTTTTT. Translating gives CASSPDRVKDGELFF.

CDR3: CASSLASGNSYEQYF. The CDR3 nucleotides read TGTGCCAGCAGCTTAGCTAGCGGGAACTCCTACGAGCAGTACTTC. V and J are TRBV7-2 and TRBJ2-7; 8 bases line up with TRBD2. The V segment lost 0 bases and the J segment 0 bases; nucleotides outside the gene matches: 1. Germline-derived CDR1 and CDR2 are SGHTA and FQGNSA. The CDR3 sequence is 15 residues long.

The chain couples TRBV28 to TRBJ1-4; D gene uncertain. The CDR3 spans 12 residues. Per the germline V gene, CDR1 is MDHEN and CDR2 is SYDVKM. Trimming took 5 bases from V and 10 from J, leaving 11 bases between them. DNA for the CDR3: TGTGCCAGCAGTGACCCGGAGGGAAAACTGTTTTTT. This codes for CASSDPEGKLFF.

CDR3 residues: CASSLEGSTDTQYF. DNA of the CDR3: TGTGCCAGCAGTCTGGAGGGTAGCACAGATACGCAGTATTTT. The chain couples TRBV5-4 to TRBJ2-3; a possible D gene is TRBD2 (6 bases). In germline, CDR1 is SGHNT, CDR2 YYREEE (reference sequence). Deletions cut 5 bases from V and 0 bases from J, with 10 bases between. This CDR3 is 14 amino acids long.

V is TRBV6-5 and J is TRBJ1-5, with D possibly TRBD1 on 6 matching bases. The V and J ends lost 0 bases and 7 bases respectively, with 13 bases between them. The CDR3 is made up of 15 amino acids. Germline values: CDR1 MNHEY, CDR2 SVGAGI. Written as DNA, the CDR3 is TGTGCCAGCAGTTACTCTGTTGGGGGCGGACAGCCCCAGCATTTT. Its translation is CASSYSVGGGQPQHF.